The T cell receptor (beta chain) described here comes from a study of blood T cells in healthy people across ages. This CDR3 comprises 14 residues. V gave up 2 bases and J gave up 3 bases, with 13 bases separating them. Germline V gives CDR1 DFQATT, CDR2 SNEGSKA (reference sequence). All donors came from Russia, were Caucasian and healthy, and spanned ages about 6 to 100. A second PCR of about 6 to 12 cycles used a sample-barcoded 5' primer and a J-beta primer mix. A 12-random-nucleotide template-switch adaptor tagged each cDNA molecule. MiXCR, applied by TCRdb to the 5' RACE reads, yields one record per CDR3 protein. Found here are 1.5 million or so distinct CDR3 sequences, 35% to 45% of them singletons; the top ten hold under 5%.

The chain has TRBV20-1 and TRBJ1-1, with D tentatively TRBD1 (5 bases). The sequencing sample was made of blood. The source is a woman between 18 and 30 years old in good health. CDR3 region: CSARYTRGDTEAFF. In DNA, the CDR3 is TGCAGTGCTAGATATACGCGGGGGGACACTGAAGCTTTCTTT.